These 9 T cell receptor beta chains were sequenced from one sample in a study of T cells after yellow fever vaccination. One entry per CDR3 protein results from TCRdb running MiXCR on the 5' RACE reads. The sample has some 350,000 distinct CDR3 sequences, 4% seen once. Sequences were derived from PBMCs, sampled 5 days after the yellow fever booster vaccination. Source of these receptors: a man aged 18 to 29 who received the YFV17D yellow fever vaccine.

This clonotype was detected a few times. The chain joins TRBV7-2 to TRBJ1-2, with D possibly being TRBD1 (5 bases). V was shortened by 3 bases and J by 4 bases, with 12 bases between the two germline ends. CDR1 is SGHTA and CDR2 is FQGNSA in the germline V gene. The CDR3 contains 14 residues. CDR3 protein: CASSFRQTAYGYTF. The CDR3 bases are TGTGCCAGCAGCTTCCGTCAGACAGCCTATGGCTACACCTTC.

This clonotype was seen only a few times. The chain employs TRBV14 and TRBJ2-3, with 12 bases matching TRBD2. The germline V gene encodes CDR1 SGHDN and CDR2 FVKESK. Trimming removed 0 bases from V and 6 bases from J; junction bases left unmatched: 13. The CDR3 totals 19 residues. In nucleotides, the CDR3 is TGTGCCAGCAGCCAAGAATCGGGGTGGACTAGCGGGGCGTGGGATACGCAGTATTTT. Its protein product is CASSQESGWTSGAWDTQYF.

The V and J genes are TRBV10-2 and TRBJ2-1, with 7 bases aligning to TRBD2. The CDR3 is made up of 17 amino acids. Losses at the gene ends were 0 bases for V and 1 base for J; bases not matched to a gene: 6. Looked up from germline, CDR1 is WSHSY and CDR2 is SAAADI. For the CDR3, the DNA is TGCGCCAGCAGTGAGTCTGCCCTAGCGGATTCCTACAATGAGCAGTTCTTC. Its protein product is CASSESALADSYNEQFF.

This clonotype occurred a few times. The chain recombines TRBV6-5 with TRBJ2-3; D is unclear. Trimming stripped 0 bases from V and 0 bases from J, with 7 bases between. Per germline, CDR1 MNHEY and CDR2 SVGAGI. CDR3 length: 15 residues. CDR3 bases: TGTGCCAGCAGTTACTCGTCGCTTAGCACAGATACGCAGTATTTT. Its protein product is CASSYSSLSTDTQYF.

The gene calls are TRBV7-8 and TRBJ2-5; D is possibly TRBD1 or TRBD2 (5 bases each). The CDR3 runs to 14 residues. Germline CDR1 and CDR2: SGHVS and FQNEAQ. V was trimmed by 5 bases and J by 1 base, leaving 11 bases between them. The CDR3 spells CASSAGTTQETQYF. CDR3 DNA: TGTGCCAGCAGCGCTGGGACGACCCAAGAGACCCAGTACTTC.

The rearrangement joins TRBV7-6 to TRBJ2-7; the D gene is possibly TRBD2 (6 bases). The CDR3 is 12 residues long. Germline CDR1 reads SGHVS; CDR2 reads FNYEAQ. Trimming took 6 bases from V and 9 from J, leaving 15 bases between them. The CDR3 DNA reads TGTGCCAGCAGTTCTATATTGGGGGGGCAGTACGTC. It is translated as CASSSILGGQYV.

This clonotype occurred many times. The chain couples TRBV20-1 to TRBJ2-1; 12 bases align to TRBD2. The CDR3 runs to 14 residues. The junction had 0 bases not matched to a gene; V was cut back by 2 bases and J by 4 bases. Per the germline V gene, CDR1 is DFQATT and CDR2 is SNEGSKA (reference sequence). For the CDR3, the DNA is TGCAGTGCTAGACTAGCGGGGGGGTACAATGAGCAGTTCTTC. It encodes CSARLAGGYNEQFF.

There are a few counts of this clonotype. The chain uses TRBV12-3 or TRBV12-4 and TRBJ2-4; TRBD2 matches 7 bases. With V trimmed by 5 bases and J by 0 bases, 1 base remained unmatched. This CDR3 region has 14 residues. This CDR3 is CASSERGAKNIQYF. CDR3 nucleotides: TGTGCCAGCAGTGAGCGGGGAGCCAAAAACATTCAGTACTTC.

This clonotype was counted only a few times. V usage is TRBV7-2 and J usage is TRBJ2-1; D ambiguous. The germline V gene encodes CDR1 SGHTA and CDR2 FQGNSA. V lost 4 bases, J lost 7 bases, and 11 bases lay in between. This CDR3 spans 13 amino acids. The CDR3 DNA follows: TGTGCCAGCAGCTCCTCTTGGGTAAATGAGCAGTTCTTC. Its protein is CASSSSWVNEQFF.